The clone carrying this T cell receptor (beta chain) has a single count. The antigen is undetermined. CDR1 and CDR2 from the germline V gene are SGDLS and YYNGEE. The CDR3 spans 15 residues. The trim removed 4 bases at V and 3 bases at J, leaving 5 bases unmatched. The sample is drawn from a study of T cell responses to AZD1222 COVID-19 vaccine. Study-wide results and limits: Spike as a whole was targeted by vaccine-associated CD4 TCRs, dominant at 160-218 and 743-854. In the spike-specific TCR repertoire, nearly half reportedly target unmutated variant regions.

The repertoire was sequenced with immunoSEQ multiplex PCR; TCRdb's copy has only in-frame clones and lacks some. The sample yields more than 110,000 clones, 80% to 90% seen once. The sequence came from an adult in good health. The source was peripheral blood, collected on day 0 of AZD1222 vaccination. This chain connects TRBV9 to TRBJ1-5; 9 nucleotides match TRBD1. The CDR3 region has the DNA TGTGCCAGCAGCCCCGGACAGGGGCCCAATCAGCCCCAGCATTTT. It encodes CASSPGQGPNQPQHF.